These 27 T cell receptor beta chains originate from one sample sequenced in a study of blood T cell repertoires in COVID-19. Sequenced by immunoSEQ multiplex PCR; TCRdb stores in-frame clones only, minus some. The repertoire includes roughly 220,000 clones, around 82% of them detected once, and less than 2.5% sits in the top ten. The sequenced sample consisted of peripheral blood. These receptors were collected from an older woman with acute or convalescent COVID-19.

The V call is TRBV2, the J call TRBJ1-3; 8 nucleotides align to TRBD1. Germline CDR1 is SNHLY and CDR2 is FYNNEI. The length of the CDR3 is 14 residues. The J segment lost 0 bases and the V segment lost 6 bases, leaving 1 base of the junction unmatched. The CDR3 protein is CASRDRGSGNTIYF. DNA for the CDR3: TGTGCCAGCAGAGACAGGGGCTCTGGAAACACCATATATTTT.

The chain is built from TRBV7-9 and TRBJ2-7, with D unresolved. V was pared by 8 bases and J by 2 bases, with 13 bases between. The germline gives CDR1 SEHNR, CDR2 FQNEAQ (reference sequence). The CDR3 consists of 13 residues. DNA of the CDR3: TGTGCCAGCTCCGACCCAGGTCCCTACGAGCAGTACTTC. Protein product: CASSDPGPYEQYF.

To note about this clone: The same CDR3 is also encoded by other DNA sequences in this sample. The chain employs TRBV6-6 and TRBJ1-1, with D perhaps matching TRBD1 (5 bases). Looked up from germline, CDR1 is MNHNY and CDR2 is SVGAGI (reference sequence). The CDR3 runs to 13 residues. Deletions cut 5 bases from V and 1 base from J, with 8 bases between. The CDR3 is CASSRTGNTEAFF. CDR3 DNA sequence: TGTGCCAGCAGTCGTACAGGGAACACTGAAGCTTTCTTT.

This chain uses TRBV6-6 with TRBJ2-7; weak D call: TRBD1 (6 bases). This CDR3 contains 14 residues. The V gene's germline CDR1 is MNHNY and CDR2 SVGAGI (reference sequence). The V and J ends lost 7 bases and 3 bases respectively, with 16 bases between them. The CDR3 sequence: CASTPGALLYEQYF. The CDR3 region has the DNA TGTGCCAGCACCCCAGGGGCCCTCCTCTACGAGCAGTACTTC.

The V call is TRBV10-3, the J call TRBJ1-5; TRBD1 agrees at 10 bases. The CDR3 covers 15 residues. Trimming cost V 3 bases and J 6 bases; bases outside gene matches: 5. CDR1 ENHRY and CDR2 SYGVKD come from the germline V gene. CDR3 sequence (DNA): TGTGCCATCAGTGAATCGGGACAGGGGAGTCAGCCCCAGCATTTT. Its translation: CAISESGQGSQPQHF.

The chain employs TRBV2 and TRBJ2-7, with TRBD2 identical over 8 bases. The germline V gene has CDR1 SNHLY and CDR2 FYNNEI. This CDR3 is built from 15 residues. With V trimmed by 7 bases and J by 1 base, 9 bases remained unmatched. In DNA, the CDR3 is TGTGCCAGCACTGCCGGACTAGCCCAATCCTACGAGCAGTACTTC. Translated: CASTAGLAQSYEQYF.

The V call is TRBV27, the J call TRBJ2-1; D is perhaps TRBD1 (7 bases). Germline CDR1 reads MNHEY; CDR2 reads SMNVEV (reference sequence). The V end lost 5 bases, the J end lost 4 bases, and 12 bases lay between the germline ends. The CDR3 length is 14 residues. This chain's CDR3 is CASSRGTEYNEQFF. The CDR3 coding sequence is TGTGCCAGCAGTCGCGGGACAGAATACAATGAGCAGTTCTTC.

V is TRBV5-1 and J is TRBJ1-1, with 11 bases identical to TRBD1. The CDR3 is 15 residues long. V was clipped by 3 bases and J by 2 bases; unmatched bases: 3. CDR1 and CDR2 (germline): SGHRS, YFSETQ. CDR3 nucleotides: TGCGCCAGCAGCTGGGGACAGGGGGGCAACACTGAAGCTTTCTTT. It specifies CASSWGQGGNTEAFF.

Only one count was recorded for this clone. The chain links TRBV7-9 to TRBJ1-2, with 7 bases lining up with TRBD1. Per the germline V gene, CDR1 is SEHNR and CDR2 is FQNEAQ (reference sequence). The CDR3 extends over 15 amino acids. V lost 5 bases to trimming and J lost 6 bases; unmatched junction nucleotides: 12. CDR3 region: CASSPRGGAVNGYTF. DNA of the CDR3: TGTGCCAGCAGCCCTAGAGGGGGCGCGGTGAATGGCTACACCTTC. The full variable domain, rest sourced from reference TRBV7-9 and TRBJ1-2, is DTGVSQNPRHKITKRGQNVTFRCDPISEHNRLYWYRQTLGQGPEFLTYFQNEAQLEKSRLLSDRFSAERPKGSFSTLEIQRTEQGDSAMYLCASSPRGGAVNGYTFGSGTRLTVV.

The chain uses TRBV5-1 and TRBJ2-2, with TRBD1 matching 8 bases. The CDR3 spans 14 residues. V was pared by 4 bases and J by 7 bases, with 6 bases of the junction left unmatched. CDR1 is SGHRS and CDR2 is YFSETQ in the germline V gene. The CDR3 DNA sequence: TGCGCCAGCAGCCCCGACAGGGGAAGCGGGGAGCTGTTTTTT. Residues: CASSPDRGSGELFF.

The chain couples TRBV7-9 to TRBJ1-1; D not resolved. Germline CDR1 reads SEHNR; CDR2 reads FQNEAQ (reference sequence). Deletions cut 1 base from V and 8 bases from J, with 8 bases between. CDR3 length: 12 amino acids. The chain's CDR3 is CASSLEDIEAFF. The CDR3 DNA follows: TGTGCCAGCAGCTTAGAAGACATAGAAGCTTTCTTT. The full variable domain, rest sourced from reference TRBV7-9 and TRBJ1-1, is DTGVSQNPRHKITKRGQNVTFRCDPISEHNRLYWYRQTLGQGPEFLTYFQNEAQLEKSRLLSDRFSAERPKGSFSTLEIQRTEQGDSAMYLCASSLEDIEAFFGQGTRLTVV.

The chain couples TRBV9 to TRBJ1-2, with TRBD1 as a possible D gene (6 bases). The CDR3 extends over 15 amino acids. CDR1 is SGDLS, CDR2 YYNGEE, per germline. Between the trimmed V and J ends, which lost 6 bases and 8 bases, there was a span of 23 bases. The DNA for the CDR3 is TGTGCCAGCAACATAGATATTGGGGGCTCAGGGGGCTACACCTTC. It translates to CASNIDIGGSGGYTF. The entire variable domain, with the rest obtained from reference TRBV9 and TRBJ1-2, is as follows: DSGVTQTPKHLITATGQRVTLRCSPRSGDLSVYWYQQSLDQGLQFLIQYYNGEERAKGNILERFSAQQFPDLHSELNLSSLELGDSALYFCASNIDIGGSGGYTFGSGTRLTVV.

The V and J genes are TRBV19 and TRBJ1-5; 7 nucleotides line up with TRBD1. The ends lost 2 bases at V and 4 bases at J; junction bases unmatched: 5. The length of the CDR3 is 15 residues. Germline V gene sequence: CDR1 LNHDA, CDR2 SQIVND (reference sequence). As DNA, the CDR3 is TGTGCCAGTAGTATAAAAGACAGGGTTAATCAGCCCCAGCATTTT. This sequence encodes CASSIKDRVNQPQHF.

The J gene is TRBJ1-4, the V gene TRBV19; TRBD1 aligns across 8 bases. V shed 3 bases and J 1 base; nucleotides not matched to a gene: 4. There are 16 residues in the CDR3. CDR1 and CDR2 (germline): LNHDA, SQIVND (reference sequence). The CDR3 region has the DNA TGTGCCAGTAGTATGACAGGGGCGATAACTAATGAAAAACTGTTTTTT. As protein: CASSMTGAITNEKLFF. The full variable domain, its missing parts supplied by reference TRBV19 and TRBJ1-4, is DGGITQSPKYLFRKEGQNVTLSCEQNLNHDAMYWYRQDPGQGLRLIYYSQIVNDFQKGDIAEGYSVSREKKESFPLTVTSAQKNPTAFYLCASSMTGAITNEKLFFGSGTQLSVL.

This chain links TRBV11-2 with TRBJ2-7; weak D call: TRBD2 (5 bases). Looked up from germline, CDR1 is SGHAT and CDR2 is FQNNGV. CDR3 size: 13 residues. The V end was cut by 5 bases, the J end by 4 bases, with 12 bases between. The CDR3 protein is CASSVGNGYEQYF. CDR3 DNA sequence: TGTGCCAGCAGCGTCGGGAACGGTTACGAGCAGTACTTC.

This clone was recorded once. CDR3 nucleotides: TGCACCAGCAGCCAAGATCGGGGACTAGCGGGGCGTCAAGAGACCCAGTACTTC. Encoded protein: CTSSQDRGLAGRQETQYF. This chain joins TRBV1 and TRBJ2-5; the listed D gene, TRBD2, was not tested against the DNA. TRBV1 is a pseudogene segment. The length of the CDR3 is 18 residues.

The V call is TRBV4-1, the J call TRBJ1-2; 9 bases agree with TRBD1. The length of the CDR3 is 15 residues. Germline trimming cut 2 bases from V and 7 bases from J; bases unmatched to any gene: 8. CDR1 and CDR2 from the germline V gene are MGHRA and YSYEKL. The chain's CDR3 is CASSQRTGVSVGYTF. The CDR3 DNA sequence: TGCGCCAGCAGCCAACGGACAGGGGTATCGGTTGGCTACACCTTC.

J is TRBJ1-5 and V is TRBV4-1; D gene ambiguous. Germline V lookup: CDR1 MGHRA, CDR2 YSYEKL. The CDR3 is made up of 14 amino acids. The germline V and J ends were trimmed by 3 bases and 3 bases, with 9 bases remaining between them. In DNA, the CDR3 is TGCGCCAGCAGCCAGGGGAGGGACAATCAGCCCCAGCATTTT. Its protein is CASSQGRDNQPQHF.

The chain links TRBV2 to TRBJ1-1, with TRBD1 as a possible D gene (6 bases). Germline loops: CDR1 SNHLY, CDR2 FYNNEI. The CDR3 has 15 residues. V lost 6 bases and J lost 4, with 18 bases in between. CDR3 sequence (DNA): TGTGCCAGCAGAAGGCACAGGGCCGCTACCACTGAAGCTTTCTTT. Translation gives CASRRHRAATTEAFF.

The gene calls are TRBV7-8 and TRBJ1-5; 7 positions match TRBD1. There are 17 residues in the CDR3. Germline-derived CDR1 and CDR2 are SGHVS and FQNEAQ. The ends lost 5 bases at V and 5 bases at J; junction bases unmatched: 15. As DNA, the CDR3 is TGTGCCAGCAGCCTAGTGGGTTTGGACAGGCCGGATCAGCCCCAGCATTTT. It is translated as CASSLVGLDRPDQPQHF.

The rearrangement uses TRBV19 and TRBJ2-1; TRBD2 might be the D (5 bases). V dropped 4 bases and J dropped 6 bases, with 10 bases sitting between them. The CDR3 totals 13 residues. Germline V gene lookup returns CDR1 LNHDA and CDR2 SQIVND (reference sequence). Here the CDR3 reads CASSTRSGNEQFF. CDR3 sequence (DNA): TGTGCCAGTAGTACTCGAAGCGGCAATGAGCAGTTCTTC.

V usage is TRBV5-1 and J usage is TRBJ1-4; 7 bases map to TRBD1. CDR1 is SGHRS and CDR2 is YFSETQ in the germline V gene. V gave up 4 bases and J gave up 6 bases; unmatched junction bases: 9. This CDR3 contains 15 residues. The CDR3 spells CASSPAGTVYEKLFF. The DNA of the CDR3 is TGCGCCAGCAGCCCCGCCGGGACAGTTTATGAAAAACTGTTTTTT.

This chain joins TRBV2 and TRBJ2-3; D possibly corresponds to TRBD2 (7 bases). This CDR3 contains 14 residues. Germline-derived CDR1 and CDR2 are SNHLY and FYNNEI. The V and J ends lost 8 bases and 2 bases respectively, with 14 bases between them. CDR3 coding DNA: TGTGCCAGCTTGCGGGGGCCCCTCACAGATACGCAGTATTTT. This encodes CASLRGPLTDTQYF.

The gene calls are TRBV19 and TRBJ2-1; D possibly corresponds to TRBD2 (5 bases). The ends were cut back, 7 bases at V and 10 bases at J, with 14 bases in the middle. Germline assignment: CDR1 LNHDA and CDR2 SQIVND (reference sequence). This CDR3 is 12 amino acids long. The CDR3: CASKGGLGEQFF. The CDR3 DNA is TGTGCCAGTAAGGGCGGGCTTGGGGAGCAGTTCTTC. Full variable domain (rest looked up from reference TRBV19 and TRBJ2-1): DGGITQSPKYLFRKEGQNVTLSCEQNLNHDAMYWYRQDPGQGLRLIYYSQIVNDFQKGDIAEGYSVSREKKESFPLTVTSAQKNPTAFYLCASKGGLGEQFFGPGTRLTVL.

This chain connects TRBV30 to TRBJ1-2; D is perhaps TRBD1 (6 bases). The germline V gene has CDR1 GTSNPN and CDR2 SVGIG (reference sequence). CDR3 length: 13 residues. V dropped 3 bases and J dropped 0 bases, with 8 bases sitting between them. CDR3 sequence (DNA): TGTGCCTGGAGACAGGGCCCTAACTATGGCTACACCTTC. This encodes CAWRQGPNYGYTF. Looking up the rest from reference TRBV30 and TRBJ1-2 gives the full variable domain: SQTIHQWPATLVQPVGSPLSLECTVEGTSNPNLYWYRQAAGRGLQLLFYSVGIGQISSEVPQNLSASRPQDRQFILSSKKLLLSDSGFYLCAWRQGPNYGYTFGSGTRLTVV.

The chain couples TRBV19 to TRBJ1-4, with a weak D call TRBD1 (6 bases). CDR1 LNHDA and CDR2 SQIVND come from the germline V gene (reference sequence). The CDR3 has 16 residues. Trimming took 4 bases from V and 0 from J, leaving 12 bases between them. Here the CDR3 reads CASSKTDSATNEKLFF. CDR3 coding DNA: TGTGCCAGTAGTAAGACGGACAGTGCAACTAATGAAAAACTGTTTTTT.

The chain recombines TRBV28 with TRBJ1-5, with D possibly matching TRBD1 (5 bases). Germline values: CDR1 MDHEN, CDR2 SYDVKM. V was shortened by 3 bases and J by 2 bases, with 14 bases between the two germline ends. The CDR3 is 16 amino acids. DNA for the CDR3: TGTGCCAGCAGTTTTCGGGGGTTGTCTGGCAATCAGCCCCAGCATTTT. Translating gives CASSFRGLSGNQPQHF.